This T cell receptor (beta chain) originates from a study of blood T cell repertoires in COVID-19. The overall study: Acute-phase and convalescent COVID-19 samples originated in the United States, Italy and Spain. Sample material is recorded as cDNA or gDNA derived from T cells, B-cell-depleted T cells, or PBMCs.

In the original analysis: By means of reference gene primer amplification, nucleated cell counts were estimated. Libraries were prepared by immunoSEQ multiplex PCR; TCRdb keeps only in-frame clonotypes and omits some of them. The DNA was the basis for D and trimming; V, J and clone size are from that table. There are roughly 60,000 clones in the sample; just over 85% occur only once, and about 1.2% lies in the top ten. CDR1 SGHRS and CDR2 YFSETQ come from the germline V gene. This CDR3 is 17 amino acids long. V lost 4 bases to trimming and J lost 0 bases; unmatched junction nucleotides: 11. The chain combines TRBV5-1 with TRBJ2-7; TRBD1 agrees at 9 bases. What was sequenced was peripheral blood. The sequence came from a man aged 40-49 years with acute or convalescent COVID-19. The CDR3 loop reads CASSPGTGRIRSYEQYF. As DNA, the CDR3 is TGCGCCAGCAGCCCAGGGACAGGGAGAATACGCTCCTACGAGCAGTACTTC.